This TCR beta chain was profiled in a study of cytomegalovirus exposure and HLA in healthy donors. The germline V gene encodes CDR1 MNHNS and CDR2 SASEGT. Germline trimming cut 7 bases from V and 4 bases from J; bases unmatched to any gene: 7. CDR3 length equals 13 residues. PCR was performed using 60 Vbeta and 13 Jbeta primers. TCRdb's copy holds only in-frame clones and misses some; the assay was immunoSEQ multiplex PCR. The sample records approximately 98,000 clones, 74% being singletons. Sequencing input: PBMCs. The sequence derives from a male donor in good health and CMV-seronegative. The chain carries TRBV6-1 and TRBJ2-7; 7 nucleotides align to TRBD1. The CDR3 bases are TGTGCCAGCAAAGGGGGACAGTCATACGAGCAGTACTTC. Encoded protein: CASKGGQSYEQYF.